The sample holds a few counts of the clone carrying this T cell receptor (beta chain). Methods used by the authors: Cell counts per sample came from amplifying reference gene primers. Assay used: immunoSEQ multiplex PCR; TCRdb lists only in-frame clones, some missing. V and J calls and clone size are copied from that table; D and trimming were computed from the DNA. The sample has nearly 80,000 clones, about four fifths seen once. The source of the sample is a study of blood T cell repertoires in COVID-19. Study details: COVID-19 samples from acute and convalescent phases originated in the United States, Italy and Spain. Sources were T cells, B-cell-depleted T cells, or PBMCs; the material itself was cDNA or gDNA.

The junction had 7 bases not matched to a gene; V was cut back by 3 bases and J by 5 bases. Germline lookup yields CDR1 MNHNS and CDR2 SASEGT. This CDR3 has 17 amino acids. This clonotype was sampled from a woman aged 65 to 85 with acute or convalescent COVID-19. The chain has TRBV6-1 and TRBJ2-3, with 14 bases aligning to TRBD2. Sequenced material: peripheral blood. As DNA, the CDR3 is TGTGCCAGCAGTGAGGGGCGACTAGCGGGAGGGGGAGATACGCAGTATTTT. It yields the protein CASSEGRLAGGGDTQYF.